The clone carrying this TCR beta chain was counted a few times. Its antigen is not identified. Per the germline V gene, CDR1 is GTSNPN and CDR2 is SVGIG (reference sequence). The CDR3 sequence is 12 residues long. V shed 2 bases and J shed 4 bases, with 8 bases lying between them. The data derive from a study of cytomegalovirus exposure and HLA in healthy donors. Study-level information: From donors who were HLA-typed, an early data release held 80 million to 85 million unique TCRs.

The study, taken as a whole, reports: CMV serostatus was the sole immune exposure information available.

A multiplex PCR was run with 60 Vbeta primers and 13 Jbeta primers. Clones were read by immunoSEQ multiplex PCR, and TCRdb kept only the in-frame ones, dropping some. The sample records under 130,000 clones, 79% being singletons. The rearrangement links TRBV30 to TRBJ1-2; D may be TRBD1 (6 bases). Specimen: PBMCs. The sequence came from a man aged 50-60 years in good health and CMV-seropositive. The CDR3 region has the DNA TGTGCCTGGAGTCAGGGGAGCTATGGCTACACCTTC. This translates into CAWSQGSYGYTF.